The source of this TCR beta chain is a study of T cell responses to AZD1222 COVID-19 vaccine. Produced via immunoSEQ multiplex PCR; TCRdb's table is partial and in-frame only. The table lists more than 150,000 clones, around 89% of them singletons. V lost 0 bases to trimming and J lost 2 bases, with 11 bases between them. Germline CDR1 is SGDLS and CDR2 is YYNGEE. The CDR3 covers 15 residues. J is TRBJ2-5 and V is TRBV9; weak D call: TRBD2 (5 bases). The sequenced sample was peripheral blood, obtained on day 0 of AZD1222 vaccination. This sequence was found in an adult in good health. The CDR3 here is CASSVATGIQETQYF. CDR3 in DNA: TGTGCCAGCAGCGTAGCTACGGGGATTCAAGAGACCCAGTACTTC.